This passage covers 31 T cell receptor beta chains from one sample sequenced in a study of control samples from healthy donors and cancer patients. Produced via immunoSEQ multiplex PCR; TCRdb's table is partial and in-frame only. The data show roughly 38,000 clones, around nine tenths seen once. The sample comprised blood. The source is a woman aged 45-59 years in good health.

The rearrangement links TRBV6-6 to TRBJ1-6; TRBD1 matches at 11 bases. Looked up from germline, CDR1 is MNHNY and CDR2 is SVGAGI (reference sequence). CDR3 length equals 15 residues. The ends lost 6 bases at V and 13 bases at J; junction bases unmatched: 11. The CDR3 DNA reads TGTGCCAGCAGAGGGCCCGGACAGGGGGCCAGGCCCCTCCACTTT. It specifies CASRGPGQGARPLHF.

The chain is built from TRBV9 and TRBJ1-4, with D hard to call. The CDR3 has 15 residues. CDR1 is SGDLS and CDR2 is YYNGEE in the germline V gene. V shed 1 base and J shed 1 base, with 8 bases lying between them. The CDR3 bases are TGTGCCAGCAGCGTAAGCAGTAAAACTAATGAAAAACTGTTTTTT. This gives the protein CASSVSSKTNEKLFF. Drawing the rest from reference TRBV9 and TRBJ1-4, the complete variable domain is DSGVTQTPKHLITATGQRVTLRCSPRSGDLSVYWYQQSLDQGLQFLIQYYNGEERAKGNILERFSAQQFPDLHSELNLSSLELGDSALYFCASSVSSKTNEKLFFGSGTQLSVL.

The rearrangement joins TRBV5-4 to TRBJ1-1; D perhaps matches TRBD1 (6 bases). The CDR3 extends over 12 amino acids. Germline V gene data show CDR1 as SGHNT and CDR2 as YYREEE (reference sequence). V gave up 2 bases and J gave up 7 bases, with 9 bases separating them. The CDR3 reads CASSFNRVEAFF. In DNA form, the CDR3 reads TGTGCCAGCAGCTTTAACAGGGTTGAAGCTTTCTTT.

The J gene is TRBJ2-7, the V gene TRBV20-1; D uncertain. Germline CDR1 reads DFQATT; CDR2 reads SNEGSKA (reference sequence). The length of the CDR3 is 10 residues. With 4 bases removed from V and 6 bases from J, the gap between germline ends came to 7 bases. CDR3 sequence reads: CSAKVREQYF. Here the CDR3 DNA reads TGCAGTGCTAAGGTCCGCGAGCAGTACTTC.

V usage is TRBV10-3 and J usage is TRBJ2-5; D is undetermined. The CDR3 contains 13 residues. The germline V gene encodes CDR1 ENHRY and CDR2 SYGVKD. Trimming stripped 6 bases from V and 3 bases from J, with 11 bases between. CDR3 region: CAISKTGKETQYF. DNA for the CDR3: TGTGCCATCAGCAAGACTGGAAAAGAGACCCAGTACTTC.

This clone came up a few times. The V call is TRBV5-6, the J call TRBJ1-1; D remains ambiguous. The V and J ends lost 7 bases and 2 bases respectively, with 3 bases between them. Per the germline V gene, CDR1 is SGHDT and CDR2 is YYEEEE. CDR3 size: 10 residues. CDR3 loop: CASGNTEAFF. DNA for the CDR3: TGTGCCAGCGGAAACACTGAAGCTTTCTTT.

The CDR3 sequence is CASSVPGRTEAFF. As DNA, the CDR3 is TGTGCCAGCAGCGTACCGGGTCGTACTGAAGCTTTCTTT. The rearrangement joins TRBV9 to TRBJ1-1; D gene uncertain. CDR1 and CDR2 from the germline V gene are SGDLS and YYNGEE. The CDR3 has 13 amino acids. V gave up 1 base and J gave up 5 bases, with 9 bases separating them.

This rearrangement joins TRBV7-8 to TRBJ2-7; D unresolved. Germline CDR1 is SGHVS and CDR2 is FQNEAQ. The CDR3 covers 11 residues. The V gene lost 4 bases and the J gene lost 3 bases, with 4 bases spanning the gap. The CDR3: CASSSFYEQYF. The CDR3 nucleotides read TGTGCCAGCAGCTCCTTCTACGAGCAGTACTTC.

This rearrangement joins TRBV5-1 to TRBJ2-6; D call uncertain. V lost 3 bases and J 0 bases, leaving 7 bases between the germline ends. Germline CDR1 and CDR2: SGHRS and YFSETQ. The CDR3 spans 15 residues. The CDR3 DNA reads as TGCGCCAGCAGCTCTCCGAGCTCTGGGGCCAACGTCCTGACTTTC. Translation: CASSSPSSGANVLTF.

The gene calls are TRBV12-3 or TRBV12-4 and TRBJ1-5; D not certain. The CDR3 runs 13 residues. V was cut by 2 bases and J by 2 bases, with 4 bases left in between. CDR3 DNA: TGTGCCAGCAGTTTAATGGGCAATCAGCCCCAGCATTTT. Encoded protein: CASSLMGNQPQHF.

J is TRBJ2-7 and V is TRBV29-1; 9 positions agree with TRBD1. Losses at the gene ends were 4 bases for V and 5 bases for J; bases not matched to a gene: 12. Germline lookup yields CDR1 SQVTM and CDR2 ANQGSEA. The CDR3 totals 15 residues. As DNA, the CDR3 is TGCAGCGTTGTTCACCGGGGACAGGGTCCGGACGAGCAGTACTTC. Translated: CSVVHRGQGPDEQYF.

This chain links TRBV14 with TRBJ1-1; D uncertain. V was clipped by 6 bases and J by 3 bases, with 14 bases between them. The CDR3 runs 14 residues. Germline assignment: CDR1 SGHDN and CDR2 FVKESK. The CDR3 spells CASSKRVSDTEAFF. The CDR3 bases are TGTGCCAGCAGTAAGAGGGTATCGGACACTGAAGCTTTCTTT. The whole variable domain, filled in from reference TRBV14 and TRBJ1-1, reads EAGVTQFPSHSVIEKGQTVTLRCDPISGHDNLYWYRRVMGKEIKFLLHFVKESKQDESGMPNNRFLAERTGGTYSTLKVQPAELEDSGVYFCASSKRVSDTEAFFGQGTRLTVV.

V is TRBV4-3 and J is TRBJ2-5; possible D gene TRBD1, 6 bases. CDR3 length: 16 amino acids. From germline, CDR1 is LGHNA and CDR2 YSLEER. V gave up 0 bases and J gave up 4 bases, with 15 bases separating them. The CDR3 nucleotides are TGCGCCAGCAGCCAAGATGTGGGGGCTGCGGGAGAGACCCAGTACTTC. As protein: CASSQDVGAAGETQYF.

This rearrangement joins TRBV7-8 to TRBJ1-2; D not certain. V lost 2 bases to trimming and J lost 3 bases, with 16 bases between them. The CDR3 has 16 amino acids. Germline-derived CDR1 and CDR2 are SGHVS and FQNEAQ. This CDR3 is CASSLKTPETYYGYTF. For the CDR3, the DNA is TGTGCCAGCAGCTTAAAAACCCCGGAGACCTACTATGGCTACACCTTC.

V usage is TRBV5-4 and J usage is TRBJ2-7; D is perhaps TRBD2 (6 bases). The CDR3 extends over 13 amino acids. V lost 3 bases, J lost 6 bases, and 13 bases lay in between. CDR1 SGHNT and CDR2 YYREEE come from the germline V gene (reference sequence). CDR3 sequence: CASSYPAGPEQYF. The CDR3 nucleotides are TGTGCCAGCAGCTACCCCGCGGGACCCGAGCAGTACTTC.

The rearrangement uses TRBV5-4 and TRBJ1-6; TRBD1 might be the D (5 bases). There are 14 residues in the CDR3. Per the germline V gene, CDR1 is SGHNT and CDR2 is YYREEE (reference sequence). V was trimmed by 4 bases and J by 6 bases, leaving 11 bases between them. CDR3 sequence: CASSGREANSPLHF. The CDR3 DNA is TGTGCCAGCAGCGGCAGGGAGGCTAATTCACCCCTCCACTTT.

The rearrangement joins TRBV15 to TRBJ2-2; possibly TRBD1 or TRBD2 for D (5 bases each). The germline V and J ends were trimmed by 5 bases and 5 bases, with 12 bases remaining between them. The length of the CDR3 is 14 residues. CDR1 LNHNV and CDR2 YYDKDF come from the germline V gene (reference sequence). CDR3 amino acids: CATSLGWGTGELFF. CDR3 bases: TGTGCCACCAGCCTGGGATGGGGGACCGGGGAGCTGTTTTTT.

This sequence joins TRBV29-1 and TRBJ1-1; D is ambiguous. Trimming shortened V by 7 bases and J by 0 bases, and 15 bases separated the two germline ends. From germline, CDR1 is SQVTM and CDR2 ANQGSEA. This CDR3 is 14 amino acids long. CDR3 coding DNA: TGCAGCGCCAGACATCGCGGCATGAACACTGAAGCTTTCTTT. Translated, it gives CSARHRGMNTEAFF.

The rearrangement uses TRBV2 and TRBJ1-6; possible D gene TRBD1, 6 bases. Trimming stripped 7 bases from V and 7 bases from J, with 17 bases between. CDR1 is SNHLY and CDR2 is FYNNEI in the germline V gene. The CDR3 is 15 amino acids. The CDR3 sequence is CASTDSGGQNSPLHF. As DNA, the CDR3 is TGTGCCAGCACCGATTCCGGGGGGCAAAATTCACCCCTCCACTTT.

The chain combines TRBV18 with TRBJ2-3, with 8 bases aligning to TRBD1. There are 16 residues in the CDR3. Germline V gives CDR1 KGHSH, CDR2 LQKENI. V trimming: 4 bases; J trimming: 0 bases; junction bases outside the gene matches: 6. The CDR3 coding sequence is TGTGCCAGCTCACAAAGGACAGGGCAAAGCACAGATACGCAGTATTTT. Its protein is CASSQRTGQSTDTQYF.

This rearrangement joins TRBV2 to TRBJ1-5; D remains ambiguous. Germline V gene lookup returns CDR1 SNHLY and CDR2 FYNNEI. Trimming took 3 bases from V and 4 from J, leaving 10 bases between them. The CDR3 is 14 residues long. CDR3 nucleotide sequence: TGTGCCAGCAGTGACAGGCCGACGAATCAGCCCCAGCATTTT. Residues: CASSDRPTNQPQHF.

The CDR3 here is CASSLSKGGGGPNTGELFF. CDR3 DNA: TGTGCCAGCAGTTTATCGAAGGGTGGCGGGGGGCCGAACACCGGGGAGCTGTTTTTT. The chain uses TRBV27 and TRBJ2-2, with 8 bases aligning to TRBD2. V gave up 0 bases and J gave up 0 bases; unmatched junction bases: 9. Germline V lookup: CDR1 MNHEY, CDR2 SMNVEV (reference sequence). CDR3 length equals 19 residues.

The V gene is TRBV6-2 or TRBV6-3, the J gene TRBJ2-2; TRBD2 agrees at 10 bases. V lost 3 bases to trimming and J lost 2 bases; unmatched junction nucleotides: 6. Per the germline V gene, CDR1 is MNHEY and CDR2 is SVGEGT. The CDR3 is made up of 17 amino acids. In DNA form, the CDR3 reads TGTGCCAGCAGTTATCCGAGCGGGGGGGCAAACACCGGGGAGCTGTTTTTT. Protein product: CASSYPSGGANTGELFF.

The CDR3 nucleotides read TGTGCCAGCAGCTTGACTAGCGGTTACAATGAGCAGTTCTTC. Translation: CASSLTSGYNEQFF. The gene calls are TRBV7-8 and TRBJ2-1, with 9 bases identical to TRBD2. The CDR3 contains 14 residues. Germline V gene data show CDR1 as SGHVS and CDR2 as FQNEAQ. J gave up 4 bases and V 3 bases, and 1 base lay outside the gene matches.

The chain uses TRBV30 and TRBJ1-4; D is perhaps TRBD1 (5 bases). CDR3 size: 10 residues. Per the germline V gene, CDR1 is GTSNPN and CDR2 is SVGIG (reference sequence). Trimming cost V 5 bases and J 11 bases, with 9 bases left between them. CDR3 nucleotides: TGTGCCTGGGGGACGGGGAAACTGTTTTTT. Translation: CAWGTGKLFF.

The chain recombines TRBV5-4 with TRBJ1-2, with 8 nucleotides matching TRBD1. V shed 0 bases and J 2 bases; nucleotides not matched to a gene: 9. The CDR3 covers 17 residues. Germline V gene lookup returns CDR1 SGHNT and CDR2 YYREEE (reference sequence). The DNA of the CDR3 is TGTGCCAGCAGCTTGGGGCAGGGGGCCTTTAAAAACTATGGCTACACCTTC. It codes for CASSLGQGAFKNYGYTF. Filled out from reference TRBV5-4 and TRBJ1-2, the complete variable domain reads ETGVTQSPTHLIKTRGQQVTLRCSSQSGHNTVSWYQQALGQGPQFIFQYYREEENGRGNFPPRFSGLQFPNYSSELNVNALELDDSALYLCASSLGQGAFKNYGYTFGSGTRLTVV.

The chain couples TRBV3-1 (or the pseudogene TRBV3-2) to TRBJ1-6; 9 nucleotides align to TRBD1. Per germline, CDR1 LGHDT and CDR2 YNNKEL (reference sequence). This CDR3 region has 14 residues. Losses at the gene ends were 4 bases for V and 7 bases for J; bases not matched to a gene: 2. The CDR3 loop reads CASSPGTGNSPLHF. The CDR3 DNA follows: TGTGCCAGCAGCCCCGGGACAGGGAATTCACCCCTCCACTTT.

This clone was observed a handful of times. The rearrangement joins TRBV28 to TRBJ2-7; perhaps D is TRBD1 or TRBD2 (5 bases each). Per germline, CDR1 MDHEN and CDR2 SYDVKM. The CDR3 sequence is 16 residues long. V was cut by 2 bases and J by 0 bases, with 14 bases left in between. The CDR3 loop reads CASSLGGERGSYEQYF. For the CDR3, the DNA is TGTGCCAGCAGTTTAGGGGGTGAACGGGGCTCCTACGAGCAGTACTTC.

The chain joins TRBV5-1 to TRBJ2-1; D call uncertain. The germline V and J ends were trimmed by 0 bases and 6 bases, with 7 bases remaining between them. Germline CDR1 is SGHRS and CDR2 is YFSETQ. The CDR3 is 13 residues long. CDR3 DNA sequence: TGCGCCAGCAGCTTGGGTGTGGGCAATGAGCAGTTCTTC. This gives the protein CASSLGVGNEQFF.

The chain recombines TRBV6-6 with TRBJ2-3; D possibly corresponds to TRBD2 (6 bases). V lost 2 bases and J 10 bases, leaving 22 bases between the germline ends. This CDR3 contains 16 residues. Germline values: CDR1 MNHNY, CDR2 SVGAGI (reference sequence). The CDR3 sequence is CASSYSAGPSGYAQYF. CDR3 nucleotide sequence: TGTGCCAGCAGTTACAGTGCGGGGCCATCCGGTTATGCGCAGTATTTT.

J is TRBJ1-5 and V is TRBV6-5, with a tentative D call TRBD1 (5 bases). Germline CDR1 is MNHEY and CDR2 is SVGAGI. The CDR3 covers 13 residues. V shed 6 bases and J shed 6 bases, with 12 bases lying between them. The CDR3 loop reads CASRRGGGQPQHF. DNA for the CDR3: TGTGCCAGCAGACGCGGGGGGGGTCAGCCCCAGCATTTT.